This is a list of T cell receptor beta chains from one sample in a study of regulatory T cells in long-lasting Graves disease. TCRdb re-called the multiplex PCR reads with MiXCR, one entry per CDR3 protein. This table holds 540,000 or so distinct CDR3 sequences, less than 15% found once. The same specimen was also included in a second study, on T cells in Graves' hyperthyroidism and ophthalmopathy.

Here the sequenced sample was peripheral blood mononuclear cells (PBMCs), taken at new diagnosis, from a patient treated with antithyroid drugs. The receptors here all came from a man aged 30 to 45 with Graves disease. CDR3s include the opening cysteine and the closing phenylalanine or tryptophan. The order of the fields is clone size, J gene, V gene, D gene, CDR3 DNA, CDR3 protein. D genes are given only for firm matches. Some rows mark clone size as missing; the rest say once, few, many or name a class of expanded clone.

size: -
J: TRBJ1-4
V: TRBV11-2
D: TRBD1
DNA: TGTGCCAGCAGCGCGGACAGGTCTAATGAAAAACTGTTTTTT
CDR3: CASSADRSNEKLFF

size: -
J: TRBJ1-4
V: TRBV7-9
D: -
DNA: TGTGCCAGCAGCTTAGAAGGGGCTCATGAAAAACTGTTTTTT
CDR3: CASSLEGAHEKLFF

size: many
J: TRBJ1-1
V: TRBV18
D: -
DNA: TGTGCCAGCTCACCACCTCAGGGTTACCACGAAGCTTTCTTT
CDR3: CASSPPQGYHEAFF

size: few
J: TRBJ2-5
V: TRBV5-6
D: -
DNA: TGTGCCAGCAGCTCACGTAGAGAGACCCAGTACTTC
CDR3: CASSSRRETQYF

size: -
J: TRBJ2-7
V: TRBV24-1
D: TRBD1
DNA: TGTGCCACCAGTGATTTGCAAATGGGCCAGGGGGCGCGGGAGCAGTACTTC
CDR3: CATSDLQMGQGAREQYF

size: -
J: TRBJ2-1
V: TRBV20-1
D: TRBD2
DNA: TGCAGTGCTGTCTACTCCCTAGCGGGAGCTCCCAATGAGCAGTTCTTC
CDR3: CSAVYSLAGAPNEQFF

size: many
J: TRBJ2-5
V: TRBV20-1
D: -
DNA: TGCAGTGCCCCAAGGGGCACAAACCAAGAGACCCAGTACTTC
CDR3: CSAPRGTNQETQYF

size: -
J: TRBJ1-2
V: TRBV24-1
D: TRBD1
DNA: TGTGCCACCAGTGATAGGTCGGGGACAGGGGTGGCCTATGGCTACACCTTC
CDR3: CATSDRSGTGVAYGYTF

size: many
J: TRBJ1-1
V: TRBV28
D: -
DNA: TGTGCCAGCAGCCGACCACAGGGACGAGCTTTCTTT
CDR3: CASSRPQGRAFF

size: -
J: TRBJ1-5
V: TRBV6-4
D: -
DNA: TGTGCCAGCAGTGTTGGTAGCAGTCAGCCCCAGCATTTT
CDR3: CASSVGSSQPQHF

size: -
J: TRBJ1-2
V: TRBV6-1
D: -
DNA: TGTGCCAGCAGTACCTACCGGGGGACTGGGGGCTACACCTTC
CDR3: CASSTYRGTGGYTF

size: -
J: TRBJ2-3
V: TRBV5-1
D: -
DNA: TGCGCCAGCAGCTTGGATCCAGAGTTTATCGGGACAGATACGCAGTATTTT
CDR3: CASSLDPEFIGTDTQYF

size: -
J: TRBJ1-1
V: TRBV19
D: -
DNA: TGTGCCAGTAGTCTCATTTGGGGAGTAACTGAAGCTTTCTTT
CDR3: CASSLIWGVTEAFF

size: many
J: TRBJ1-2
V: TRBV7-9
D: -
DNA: TGTGCCAGCAGCTTAACAGGCCCGACGAACTATGGCTACACCTTC
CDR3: CASSLTGPTNYGYTF

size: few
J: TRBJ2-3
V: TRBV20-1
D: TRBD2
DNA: TGCAGTGCTAGAGATCCAACGGGGGGAAGCACAGATACGCAGTATTTT
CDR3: CSARDPTGGSTDTQYF

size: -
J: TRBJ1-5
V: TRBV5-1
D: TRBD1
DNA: TGCGCCAGCAGCCCCGGGACAGAAAGTCAGCCCCAGCATTTT
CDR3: CASSPGTESQPQHF

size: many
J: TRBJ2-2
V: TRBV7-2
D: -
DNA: TGTGCCATCCCCCGTGGGTCCTACACCGGGGAGCTGTTTTTT
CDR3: CAIPRGSYTGELFF

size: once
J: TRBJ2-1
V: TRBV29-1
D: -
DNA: TGCATCTTTCTAGGGGTCTCCTACAATGAGCAGTTCTTC
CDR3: CIFLGVSYNEQFF

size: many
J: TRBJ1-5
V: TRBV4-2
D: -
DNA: TGTGCCAGCAGCCAAGGAGAGCGGGGTCAGCCCCAGCATTTT
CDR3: CASSQGERGQPQHF

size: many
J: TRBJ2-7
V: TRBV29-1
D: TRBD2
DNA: TGCAGCGTTGGGGGGCTAGCGGGAGAACATTACGAGCAGTACTTC
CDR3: CSVGGLAGEHYEQYF

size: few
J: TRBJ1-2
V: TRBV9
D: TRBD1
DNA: TGTGCCAGCAGCGCTGAAGGGGGCGCGGCGGCTAGCGGTGGCTACACCTTC
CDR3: CASSAEGGAAASGGYTF

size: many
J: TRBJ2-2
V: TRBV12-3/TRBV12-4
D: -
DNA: TGTGCCAGCAGTCCTACAGGGCGGCGCACCGGGGAGCTGTTTTTT
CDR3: CASSPTGRRTGELFF

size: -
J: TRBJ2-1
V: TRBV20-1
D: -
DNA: TGCAGTGCTAGAATCCAGCGCTCCAATGAGCAGTTCTTC
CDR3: CSARIQRSNEQFF

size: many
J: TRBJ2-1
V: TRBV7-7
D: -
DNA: TGTGCCAGCAGCATGGACGCAAGCTCCTACAATGAGCAGTTCTTC
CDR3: CASSMDASSYNEQFF